A single sample is the source of the 24 T cell receptor beta chains below, sequenced in a study of T cells in Graves' hyperthyroidism and ophthalmopathy. RNA transcripts yielded amplified TCR beta CDR3 regions. First-round RT-PCR of the TCR CDR3 relied on the HTBI primer set. TCRdb re-called the multiplex PCR reads with MiXCR, one entry per CDR3 protein. The repertoire consists of hundreds of thousands of distinct CDR3 sequences, with around 15% occurring once and the leading ten covering around 61%. The specimen was blood. Source of these receptors: a woman in her fifties or sixties with Graves' ophthalmopathy.

This clonotype came up many times. The rearrangement links TRBV20-1 to TRBJ1-1; D remains ambiguous. Looked up from germline, CDR1 is DFQATT and CDR2 is SNEGSKA (reference sequence). With 4 bases removed from V and 3 bases from J, the gap between germline ends came to 12 bases. There are 13 residues in the CDR3. CDR3 bases: TGCAGTGCTATAAAAGGTGGGGACACTGAAGCTTTCTTT. Protein product: CSAIKGGDTEAFF.

In its sample, this clonotype was seen many times. This sequence joins TRBV20-1 and TRBJ2-1, with 11 bases aligning to TRBD2. V dropped 7 bases and J dropped 8; count of bases not matched to a gene: 7. CDR3 length: 13 residues. Germline V gene lookup returns CDR1 DFQATT and CDR2 SNEGSKA (reference sequence). The CDR3: CSVISGGGYEQFF. CDR3 DNA: TGCAGTGTCATTAGCGGGGGGGGATATGAGCAGTTCTTC.

This clonotype was seen many times. The chain links TRBV27 to TRBJ1-6; tentatively, D is TRBD1 (5 bases). The germline V gene has CDR1 MNHEY and CDR2 SMNVEV (reference sequence). V was shortened by 6 bases and J by 4 bases, with 10 bases between the two germline ends. CDR3 length equals 14 residues. The CDR3 here is CASSLQEYNSPLHF. CDR3 DNA: TGTGCCAGCAGCTTACAGGAATATAATTCACCCCTCCACTTT.

The V call is TRBV12-3 or TRBV12-4, the J call TRBJ2-3; 11 nucleotides line up with TRBD2. J lost 2 bases, V lost 1 base, and 5 bases had no gene match. The CDR3 totals 17 residues. The CDR3 spells CASSLGLAGGLTDTQYF. The CDR3 DNA is TGTGCCAGCAGTTTAGGGCTAGCGGGGGGCCTCACAGATACGCAGTATTTT.

This clonotype was found many times. This rearrangement joins TRBV5-1 to TRBJ2-1; 7 bases line up with TRBD1. The CDR3 sequence is 16 residues long. The germline CDR1 and CDR2 sequences are SGHRS and YFSETQ. The junction had 10 bases not matched to a gene; V was cut back by 2 bases and J by 5 bases. CDR3 residues: CASSFLSGQLDNEQFF. The DNA of the CDR3 is TGCGCCAGCAGCTTTTTATCGGGACAGCTAGACAATGAGCAGTTCTTC.

The chain links TRBV19 to TRBJ2-3; 8 bases fit TRBD2. The germline V gene encodes CDR1 LNHDA and CDR2 SQIVND (reference sequence). The CDR3 consists of 17 residues. The junction had 9 bases not matched to a gene; V was cut back by 4 bases and J by 0 bases. This CDR3 is CASSKFAAGESTDTQYF. DNA of the CDR3: TGTGCCAGTAGTAAGTTTGCAGCGGGGGAGAGCACAGATACGCAGTATTTT.

There are many counts of this clonotype. The V and J genes are TRBV18 and TRBJ1-2, with 8 nucleotides matching TRBD1. The V gene's germline CDR1 is KGHSH and CDR2 LQKENI. CDR3 length equals 14 residues. With V trimmed by 6 bases and J by 7 bases, 10 bases remained unmatched. CDR3: CASSPGTGIGGYTF. The DNA for the CDR3 is TGTGCCAGCTCCCCTGGGACAGGAATAGGTGGCTACACCTTC.

At least ten counts were recorded for this clonotype. The V gene is TRBV28, the J gene TRBJ1-6; TRBD1 agrees at 7 bases. V lost 8 bases and J lost 6; bases outside the gene matches: 16. In germline, CDR1 is MDHEN, CDR2 SYDVKM. The CDR3 totals 17 residues. The CDR3 here is CASCYLLGTEVNSPLHF. CDR3 DNA sequence: TGTGCCAGCTGCTATCTTTTGGGGACAGAGGTTAATTCACCCCTCCACTTT.

This clonotype was seen just once. The gene calls are TRBV4-2 and TRBJ1-6, with D maybe TRBD1 (6 bases). The germline V gene has CDR1 LGHNA and CDR2 YNFKEQ. The ends were cut back, 3 bases at V and 0 bases at J, with 9 bases in the middle. This CDR3 comprises 16 residues. The CDR3, as DNA: TGTGCCAGCAGCCACGGGGGCCGCTCCTATAATTCACCCCTCCACTTT. Its protein is CASSHGGRSYNSPLHF.

This clonotype was counted at least ten times. This chain links TRBV3-1 with TRBJ2-1; D is unresolved. Germline lookup yields CDR1 LGHDT and CDR2 YNNKEL (reference sequence). Trimming pared 2 bases from V and 1 base from J, leaving 12 bases between. CDR3 size: 16 residues. The CDR3 sequence is CASSQHLLGSYNEQFF. The DNA for the CDR3 is TGTGCCAGCAGCCAACATCTTCTTGGTTCCTACAATGAGCAGTTCTTC.

This clonotype has ten or more counts. The chain carries TRBV5-1 and TRBJ1-2; 8 bases are a match to TRBD1. The CDR3 sequence is 14 residues long. V lost 4 bases and J lost 6; bases outside the gene matches: 8. Looked up from germline, CDR1 is SGHRS and CDR2 is YFSETQ. CDR3 sequence (DNA): TGCGCCAGCAGCCTGCAGGGGGCTGACGATGGCTACACCTTC. It yields the protein CASSLQGADDGYTF.

This clonotype was recorded at least ten times. The chain has TRBV11-3 and TRBJ2-3; D gene ambiguous. Germline-derived CDR1 and CDR2 are SGHNT and YENEEA. This CDR3 is 14 amino acids long. V dropped 0 bases and J dropped 7 bases, with 11 bases sitting between them. For the CDR3, the DNA is TGTGCCAGCAGCTTAGAAGGCGAGAGACATACGCAGTATTTT. This translates into CASSLEGERHTQYF.

In its sample, this clonotype was seen many times. The V call is TRBV6-5, the J call TRBJ1-1; 7 nucleotides line up with TRBD1. The length of the CDR3 is 12 residues. V shed 0 bases, J shed 11 bases, and the junction held 3 bases outside the gene matches. Germline CDR1 MNHEY, CDR2 SVGAGI. The chain's CDR3 is CASSYSQGGAFF. The CDR3 coding sequence is TGTGCCAGCAGTTACTCTCAGGGGGGGGCTTTCTTT.

The chain links TRBV29-1 to TRBJ1-2; D is uncertain. CDR3 length: 14 amino acids. The V gene's germline CDR1 is SQVTM and CDR2 ANQGSEA. V dropped 5 bases and J dropped 1 base, with 14 bases sitting between them. The CDR3: CSVSGDGFNYGYTF. CDR3 coding DNA: TGCAGCGTTAGTGGCGACGGATTTAACTATGGCTACACCTTC.

This clonotype was seen many times. CDR3 DNA sequence: TGCAGCGTTGGTCAGACGAACACTGAAGCTTTCTTT. The encoded protein is CSVGQTNTEAFF. This rearrangement joins TRBV29-1 to TRBJ1-1, with no clear D. The V end lost 4 bases, the J end lost 1 base, and 7 bases lay between the germline ends. Looked up from germline, CDR1 is SQVTM and CDR2 is ANQGSEA. The CDR3 totals 12 residues.

This clonotype was found many times. The chain recombines TRBV2 with TRBJ2-2; D uncertain. The V gene lost 4 bases and the J gene lost 4 bases, with 7 bases spanning the gap. The CDR3 spans 13 residues. The germline V gene encodes CDR1 SNHLY and CDR2 FYNNEI. CDR3 sequence: CASSGFGTGELFF. The CDR3 nucleotides read TGTGCCAGCAGTGGTTTCGGCACCGGGGAGCTGTTTTTT. Full variable domain (outside the CDR3, taken from reference TRBV2 and TRBJ2-2): EPEVTQTPSHQVTQMGQEVILRCVPISNHLYFYWYRQILGQKVEFLVSFYNNEISEKSEIFDDQFSVERPDGSNFTLKIRSTKLEDSAMYFCASSGFGTGELFFGEGSRLTVL.

Concerning this clonotype: One end of the junction does not line up with germline, which may come from a read error. The chain links TRBV6-1 to TRBJ2-7; D not certain. Looked up from germline, CDR1 is MNHNS and CDR2 is SASEGT. The CDR3 is 10 residues long. The CDR3 DNA follows: TGTGCCAGCAGTGAAGGCAGAAGGTGGTTC. Amino acids: CASSEGRRWF.

This clonotype appeared a few times. This chain uses TRBV4-3 with TRBJ1-5; D might be TRBD1 (5 bases). Germline values: CDR1 LGHNA, CDR2 YSLEER. The germline V and J ends were trimmed by 0 bases and 5 bases, with 11 bases remaining between them. The CDR3 covers 15 residues. The CDR3 loop is CASSQEFRVDQPQHF. The DNA of the CDR3 is TGCGCCAGCAGCCAAGAGTTCAGGGTGGATCAGCCCCAGCATTTT.

This clonotype was observed at least ten times. The chain carries TRBV27 and TRBJ2-7; 12 nucleotides align to TRBD1. Losses at the gene ends were 6 bases for V and 6 bases for J; bases not matched to a gene: 9. Looked up from germline, CDR1 is MNHEY and CDR2 is SMNVEV (reference sequence). This CDR3 has 15 residues. Here the CDR3 DNA reads TGTGCCAGCAGACCAGGGGACAGGGGGCATGTCGAGCAGTACTTC. It is translated as CASRPGDRGHVEQYF.

The rearrangement links TRBV7-9 to TRBJ1-3; 8 nucleotides match TRBD1. Germline V CDR1 and CDR2: SEHNR, FQNEAQ (reference sequence). With 4 bases clipped from V and 3 bases from J, the junction kept 8 bases outside the gene matches. This CDR3 comprises 16 residues. As DNA, the CDR3 is TGTGCCAGCAGCTCGTGGACAGGGACATTTGGAAACACCATATATTTT. This sequence encodes CASSSWTGTFGNTIYF.

This clonotype was seen more than once but under ten times. The V and J genes are TRBV29-1 and TRBJ2-5, with 10 bases that match TRBD2. This CDR3 is built from 12 residues. Trimming removed 5 bases from V and 5 bases from J; junction bases left unmatched: 2. CDR1 is SQVTM and CDR2 is ANQGSEA in the germline V gene. CDR3 in amino acids: CSVLAGAETQYF. CDR3 nucleotide sequence: TGCAGCGTTCTAGCGGGGGCGGAGACCCAGTACTTC.

The chain links TRBV12-3 or TRBV12-4 to TRBJ2-2; D uncertain. The CDR3 is made up of 16 amino acids. V dropped 7 bases and J dropped 0 bases, with 15 bases sitting between them. The CDR3: CASTPLPLANTGELFF. The CDR3 DNA reads as TGTGCCAGCACCCCCCTTCCGCTCGCGAACACCGGGGAGCTGTTTTTT.

This clonotype was observed many times. The V and J genes are TRBV7-8 and TRBJ2-7; possibly TRBD1 for D (6 bases). This CDR3 spans 13 amino acids. Trimming left V 8 bases short and J 2 bases short, with 13 bases between. Germline CDR1 reads SGHVS; CDR2 reads FQNEAQ. DNA of the CDR3: TGTGCCAGCGAAGGACAGTCGACCTACGAGCAGTACTTC. Protein: CASEGQSTYEQYF.

In regard to this clonotype: A much larger clone sits a single nucleotide away, making a read error possible. The chain uses TRBV29-1 and TRBJ2-5, with 7 bases that match TRBD1. V gave up 2 bases and J gave up 5 bases; unmatched junction bases: 5. This CDR3 is built from 13 residues. CDR1 is SQVTM, CDR2 ANQGSEA, per germline. The CDR3 DNA sequence: TGCAGCGTTGAATTAGGGGGCCAGGAGACCCAGTACTTC. It encodes CSVELGGQETQYF. The variable domain in full, with the rest retrieved from reference TRBV29-1 and TRBJ2-5, is SAVISQKPSRDICQRGTSLTIQCQVDSQVTMMFWYRQQPGQSLTLIATANQGSEATYESGFVIDKFPISRPNLTFSTLTVSNMSPEDSSIYLCSVELGGQETQYFGPGTRLLVL.